The clone carrying this T cell receptor (beta chain) appeared many times. Its antigen is as yet unknown. Multiplex PCR, run in two rounds, amplified TCR beta CDR3 from genomic DNA. The use of primers specific to each TRBV and TRBJ gene characterized first-round PCR. MiXCR was run by TCRdb on the multiplex PCR reads, yielding one entry per CDR3 protein. Counted here are 13,000 to 15,000 distinct CDR3 sequences, about 37% occurring once; the ten biggest clones make up less than 45%. These data originate in a study of prognosis after radiotherapy for stage I lung cancer. Study-wide context: Patients with stage I non-small cell lung cancer joined the study from April 2018 through January 2019. Study results and caveats: Usage of the TRBV and TRBJ genes (in patients with versus without metastases) was reportedly different. Post-therapy Shannon entropy was lower in patients developing distant metastases following stereotactic body radiation therapy.

Germline CDR1 and CDR2: LNHNV and YYDKDF (reference sequence). The V end was cut by 1 base, the J end by 0 bases, with 18 bases between. CDR3 size: 18 residues. The rearrangement uses TRBV15 and TRBJ2-5; a possible D gene is TRBD2 (6 bases). Sample: PBMCs, taken before or after stereotactic body radiation therapy (not recorded which). This TCR came from a donor older than 45 with non-small cell lung cancer. DNA of the CDR3: TGTGCCACCAGCAGAGGGGGATCTAGCGTATCGTACCAAGAGACCCAGTACTTC. Protein product: CATSRGGSSVSYQETQYF.